This T cell receptor (beta chain) was documented in a study of blood T cell repertoires in COVID-19. Study as a whole: There were acute and convalescent COVID-19 samples, and they came from the United States, Italy and Spain. The analysed material was cDNA or gDNA that came from T cells, B-cell-depleted T cells, or PBMCs.

The germline CDR1 and CDR2 sequences are SGHDT and YYEEEE. Trimming removed 1 base at V and 2 bases at J, with 3 bases between. This CDR3 region has 12 residues. The authors' processing: Estimated nucleated cell counts came from reference gene primer amplification. TCRdb's copy holds only in-frame clones and misses some; the assay was immunoSEQ multiplex PCR. V and J calls and clone size are as listed in that table; D and trimming were resolved from the DNA. The repertoire holds roughly 250,000 clones, with about 88% as singletons. This chain joins TRBV5-6 and TRBJ1-2; D is ambiguous. The sequence was obtained from a woman aged 40 to 50 who had recovered from COVID-19. Sequenced sample: peripheral blood. The CDR3 nucleotides read TGTGCCAGCAGCTTGCAGAACTATGGCTACACCTTC. It is translated as CASSLQNYGYTF. The variable domain in full, completed from reference TRBV5-6 and TRBJ1-2, reads DAGVTQSPTHLIKTRGQQVTLRCSPKSGHDTVSWYQQALGQGPQFIFQYYEEEERQRGNFPDRFSGHQFPNYSSELNVNALLLGDSALYLCASSLQNYGYTFGSGTRLTVV.